Following are 29 T cell receptor beta chains from one sample sequenced in a study of shared clonotypes between healthy human individuals. The protocol was immunoSEQ multiplex PCR, while the TCRdb copy is restricted to in-frame clones and leaves out a portion. The sample includes about half a million clones, about 85% seen only once; the top ten take 13%. The sample was PBMCs. These receptors were obtained from a woman aged 40 to 55 in good health. Some clones in this sample may be carry-over from other donors' samples.

CDR3 sequence (DNA): TGTGCCAGCACCCGGGGGCCCAACACCGGGGAGCTGTTTTTT. This encodes CASTRGPNTGELFF. The chain joins TRBV6-5 to TRBJ2-2, with D perhaps matching TRBD1 or TRBD2 (6 bases each). Trimming took off 7 bases at V and 2 bases at J, with 11 bases between the two ends. This CDR3 has 14 amino acids. Per the germline V gene, CDR1 is MNHEY and CDR2 is SVGAGI.

This clone was recorded a few times. The rearrangement joins TRBV5-1 to TRBJ2-2; 13 bases align to TRBD2. The V gene's germline CDR1 is SGHRS and CDR2 YFSETQ. V trimming: 4 bases; J trimming: 4 bases; junction bases outside the gene matches: 13. The CDR3 consists of 19 residues. CDR3: CASSLTAGGLAGVTGELFF. The DNA for the CDR3 is TGCGCCAGCAGCCTCACGGCCGGAGGACTAGCGGGAGTCACCGGGGAGCTGTTTTTT.

This clone was counted only a few times. The rearrangement links TRBV4-3 to TRBJ1-2; D unclear. This CDR3 contains 12 residues. V was pared by 3 bases and J by 3 bases, with 5 bases between. CDR1 LGHNA and CDR2 YSLEER come from the germline V gene. CDR3 protein: CASSHRDYGYTF. CDR3 DNA sequence: TGCGCCAGCAGCCACAGAGACTATGGCTACACCTTC.

This clone was seen repeatedly, ten times or more. This CDR3 is also generated by other DNA sequences in the sample. The V gene is TRBV28, the J gene TRBJ2-5; the D is unclear. CDR3 length: 12 residues. Germline lookup yields CDR1 MDHEN and CDR2 SYDVKM. The ends were cut back, 2 bases at V and 6 bases at J, with 7 bases in the middle. The CDR3 DNA reads as TGTGCCAGCAGTTTAAACCCGCAGACCCAGTACTTC. Its protein is CASSLNPQTQYF.

The chain has TRBV27 and TRBJ2-2; 8 bases align to TRBD1. CDR1 and CDR2 (germline): MNHEY, SMNVEV (reference sequence). The trim removed 6 bases at V and 1 base at J, leaving 4 bases unmatched. CDR3 length equals 15 residues. The CDR3 spells CASRLGQVNTGELFF. In DNA form, the CDR3 reads TGTGCCAGCAGACTGGGACAGGTGAACACCGGGGAGCTGTTTTTT.

This sequence joins TRBV10-3 and TRBJ2-7, with 7 bases identical to TRBD1. The CDR3 runs to 12 residues. Unmatched junction bases numbered 0, after V lost 2 bases and J lost 5 bases. CDR1 and CDR2 from the germline V gene are ENHRY and SYGVKD. Here the CDR3 DNA reads TGTGCCATCAGTGAGACAGGGGACGAGCAGTACTTC. This translates into CAISETGDEQYF.

This clone occurred a few times. The chain is built from TRBV7-8 and TRBJ2-5, with 7 bases lining up with TRBD1. From germline, CDR1 is SGHVS and CDR2 FQNEAQ. This CDR3 has 15 amino acids. Trimming at V came to 5 bases and at J to 1 base, leaving 7 bases not matched to a gene. The CDR3 DNA follows: TGTGCCAGCAGCCCCCGGGACAGCCCCCAAGAGACCCAGTACTTC. Residues: CASSPRDSPQETQYF. Complete variable domain (other parts from reference TRBV7-8 and TRBJ2-5): GAGVSQSPRYKVAKRGQDVALRCDPISGHVSLFWYQQALGQGPEFLTYFQNEAQLDKSGLPSDRFFAERPEGSVSTLKIQRTQQEDSAVYLCASSPRDSPQETQYFGPGTRLLVL.

The CDR3 region has the DNA TGTGCCAGCAGCTTAGTCGACAGGAACACCGGGGAGCTGTTTTTT. Its protein product is CASSLVDRNTGELFF. The V gene is TRBV7-9, the J gene TRBJ2-2; D might be TRBD1 (5 bases). Deletions cut 1 base from V and 1 base from J, with 7 bases between. The CDR3 totals 15 residues. CDR1 is SEHNR and CDR2 is FQNEAQ in the germline V gene (reference sequence). The variable domain in full, completed from reference TRBV7-9 and TRBJ2-2, reads DTGVSQNPRHKITKRGQNVTFRCDPISEHNRLYWYRQTLGQGPEFLTYFQNEAQLEKSRLLSDRFSAERPKGSFSTLEIQRTEQGDSAMYLCASSLVDRNTGELFFGEGSRLTVL.

This clone was detected a few times. This sample also contains other DNA sequences that code for the same CDR3. The gene calls are TRBV11-2 and TRBJ1-2; D is uncertain. Germline V CDR1 and CDR2: SGHAT, FQNNGV. Trimming took off 5 bases at V and 5 bases at J, with 9 bases between the two ends. The CDR3 is made up of 12 amino acids. The CDR3: CASSPEGYGYTF. The CDR3 coding sequence is TGTGCCAGCAGCCCCGAAGGGTATGGCTACACCTTC.

The chain uses TRBV9 and TRBJ1-5; D may be TRBD1 (6 bases). Germline CDR1 reads SGDLS; CDR2 reads YYNGEE. Trimming took off 2 bases at V and 4 bases at J, with 13 bases between the two ends. This CDR3 is 15 amino acids long. The CDR3 protein is CASSVGQSANQPQHF. The CDR3 bases are TGTGCCAGCAGCGTTGGACAGTCAGCAAATCAGCCCCAGCATTTT.

This clone was seen a few times. This chain joins TRBV2 and TRBJ2-2; TRBD1 might be the D (5 bases). V was trimmed by 6 bases and J by 4 bases, leaving 15 bases between them. The CDR3 is made up of 15 amino acids. Looked up from germline, CDR1 is SNHLY and CDR2 is FYNNEI. CDR3 region: CASRIQEILTGELFF. The CDR3, as DNA: TGTGCCAGCAGAATACAGGAAATACTCACCGGGGAGCTGTTTTTT.

The rearrangement uses TRBV18 and TRBJ2-3, with D possibly matching TRBD2 (5 bases). Trimming cost V 2 bases and J 2 bases, with 8 bases left between them. Germline V CDR1 and CDR2: KGHSH, LQKENI. CDR3 length: 14 amino acids. Here the CDR3 reads CASSPTSDTDTQYF. The CDR3 DNA sequence: TGTGCCAGCTCACCAACTAGTGACACAGATACGCAGTATTTT.

V gene TRBV10-2 combines with J gene TRBJ2-7, with TRBD2 matching 7 bases. Per germline, CDR1 WSHSY and CDR2 SAAADI. CDR3 length equals 15 residues. Trimming cost V 3 bases and J 1 base; bases outside gene matches: 6. In DNA, the CDR3 is TGCGCCAGCAGTGATGTACTAGCGCGGTCCTACGAGCAGTACTTC. The encoded protein is CASSDVLARSYEQYF.

V usage is TRBV5-8 and J usage is TRBJ2-7; 7 nucleotides match TRBD2. CDR1 and CDR2 from the germline V gene are SGHTS and YDEGEE. The V and J ends lost 4 bases and 4 bases, in that order; junction bases with no gene match: 5. The CDR3 covers 13 residues. In DNA, the CDR3 is TGTGCCAGCAGCGGGAGGGGCCGGTACGAGCAGTACTTC. Protein product: CASSGRGRYEQYF.

Points on this clone: Just one base apart from a much larger clone, this may be a read error. This specimen includes other DNA sequences encoding the same CDR3. The chain combines TRBV23-1 with TRBJ2-3; D gene uncertain. TRBV23-1 carries the ORF label, with uncertain function. Trimming removed 3 bases at V and 2 bases at J, with 15 bases between. This CDR3 has 16 amino acids. The CDR3, as DNA: TGCGCCAGCAGTCAGTCAAGGCAGCCTCCCACAGATACGCAGTATTTT. Translating gives CASSQSRQPPTDTQYF.

This clone was seen just once. The chain recombines TRBV21-1 with TRBJ2-2; the table's TRBD2 call for D was not verified on the DNA. TRBV21-1 is an annotated pseudogene. The CDR3 has 16 amino acids. The CDR3 bases are TGTGCCAGCAGCAAAGAGGGTAGCGGGAGTCACCGGGGAGCTGTTTTT. It encodes CASSKEGSGSHRGAVF.

The rearrangement links TRBV29-1 to TRBJ1-4, with D hard to call. V was trimmed by 4 bases and J by 3 bases, leaving 6 bases between them. This CDR3 spans 12 amino acids. Germline CDR1 SQVTM, CDR2 ANQGSEA. The DNA for the CDR3 is TGCAGCGTTGTAGGACCTAATGAAAAACTGTTTTTT. This encodes CSVVGPNEKLFF.

This clone was seen only a few times. The chain joins TRBV20-1 to TRBJ2-1; D remains ambiguous. The CDR3 consists of 10 residues. V dropped 3 bases and J dropped 9 bases, with 6 bases sitting between them. Germline V CDR1 and CDR2: DFQATT, SNEGSKA (reference sequence). CDR3 residues: CSASHTEQFF. CDR3 DNA sequence: TGCAGTGCTAGTCATACTGAGCAGTTCTTC.

The chain combines TRBV19 with TRBJ2-1, with 8 positions matching TRBD1. The CDR3 is made up of 14 amino acids. With V trimmed by 3 bases and J by 7 bases, 5 bases remained unmatched. Germline V gene lookup returns CDR1 LNHDA and CDR2 SQIVND (reference sequence). The CDR3 sequence is CASSMGTGQNEQFF. The CDR3 nucleotides are TGTGCCAGTAGTATGGGGACAGGCCAGAATGAGCAGTTCTTC.

The CDR3 loop reads CASTDTTGFTEAFF. CDR3 nucleotides: TGTGCCAGCACCGACACGACAGGGTTCACTGAAGCTTTCTTT. The V and J genes are TRBV6-1 and TRBJ1-1; 7 bases align to TRBD1. Trimming at V came to 7 bases and at J to 4 bases, leaving 9 bases not matched to a gene. CDR3 length: 14 residues. Germline V gene sequence: CDR1 MNHNS, CDR2 SASEGT.

This chain links TRBV15 with TRBJ2-1, with D hard to call. The CDR3 length is 13 residues. Germline V CDR1 and CDR2: LNHNV, YYDKDF (reference sequence). V was cut by 5 bases and J by 9 bases, with 14 bases left in between. CDR3 amino acids: CATSSVSVGEQFF. Written as DNA, the CDR3 is TGTGCCACCAGCTCCGTCTCGGTCGGTGAGCAGTTCTTC.

This clone was counted between two and nine times. The V gene is TRBV6-5, the J gene TRBJ1-1, with a possible D match to TRBD1 (6 bases). V lost 0 bases, J lost 1 base, and 6 bases lay in between. CDR1 and CDR2 (germline): MNHEY, SVGAGI. CDR3 length: 14 amino acids. Here the CDR3 DNA reads TGTGCCAGCAGTTACTCAGGGGGGAACACTGAAGCTTTCTTT. This codes for CASSYSGGNTEAFF.

The rearrangement links TRBV5-4 to TRBJ2-5; TRBD1 is a possible D gene (6 bases). In germline, CDR1 is SGHNT, CDR2 YYREEE (reference sequence). Trimming removed 4 bases at V and 1 base at J, with 11 bases between. CDR3 size: 14 residues. Here the CDR3 reads CASSARDTQETQYF. DNA for the CDR3: TGTGCCAGCAGCGCGAGGGACACCCAAGAGACCCAGTACTTC.

The CDR3 reads CASTLSSRPDDEQFF. DNA of the CDR3: TGTGCCAGCACCCTATCATCGAGACCCGACGATGAGCAGTTCTTC. The chain uses TRBV27 and TRBJ2-1; no clear D gene. The germline CDR1 and CDR2 sequences are MNHEY and SMNVEV (reference sequence). The V gene lost 7 bases and the J gene lost 8 bases, with 21 bases spanning the gap. The CDR3 loop spans 15 amino acids.

The chain is built from TRBV28 and TRBJ2-7; D remains unclear. With 6 bases removed from V and 4 bases from J, the gap between germline ends came to 16 bases. This CDR3 contains 14 residues. CDR1 is MDHEN, CDR2 SYDVKM, per germline. The CDR3 is CASSLPHQQYEQYF. The DNA of the CDR3 is TGTGCCAGCAGCCTGCCTCACCAACAGTACGAGCAGTACTTC. The full variable domain, with the rest looked up from reference TRBV28 and TRBJ2-7, is DVKVTQSSRYLVKRTGEKVFLECVQDMDHENMFWYRQDPGLGLRLIYFSYDVKMKEKGDIPEGYSVSREKKERFSLILESASTNQTSMYLCASSLPHQQYEQYFGPGTRLTVT.

CDR3 sequence (DNA): TGTGCCAGCAGCAAAGAAGACAGTTACAATGAGCAGTTCTTC. Its protein is CASSKEDSYNEQFF. This chain connects TRBV21-1 to TRBJ2-1; TRBD1 is the table's D call and was not checked against the DNA. TRBV21-1 counts as a pseudogene. This CDR3 region has 14 residues.

The CDR3 sequence: CASSRSLGASGRTDTQYF. The CDR3 DNA reads TGTGCCAGTAGTAGGTCCCTTGGGGCTAGCGGCCGCACAGATACGCAGTATTTT. The chain employs TRBV19 and TRBJ2-3; 7 nucleotides line up with TRBD2. This CDR3 is built from 18 residues. The germline CDR1 and CDR2 sequences are LNHDA and SQIVND (reference sequence). The V segment lost 4 bases and the J segment 1 base; nucleotides outside the gene matches: 14. Full variable domain (remainder filled in from reference TRBV19 and TRBJ2-3): DGGITQSPKYLFRKEGQNVTLSCEQNLNHDAMYWYRQDPGQGLRLIYYSQIVNDFQKGDIAEGYSVSREKKESFPLTVTSAQKNPTAFYLCASSRSLGASGRTDTQYFGPGTRLTVL.

Of note for this clone: This may be a read error: a much more frequent sequence differs by one nucleotide. V gene TRBV4-2 combines with J gene TRBJ2-7; no firm D call. The CDR3 totals 15 residues. Germline-derived CDR1 and CDR2 are LGHNA and YNFKEQ. CDR3 loop: CASSQQPSASCEQYF. The CDR3 DNA follows: TGTGCCAGCAGCCAACAGCCTAGTGCCTCCTGCGAGCAGTACTTC.

The chain combines TRBV18 with TRBJ2-5, with a tentative D call TRBD2 (5 bases). Germline CDR1 reads KGHSH; CDR2 reads LQKENI. This CDR3 contains 17 residues. The ends were cut back, 6 bases at V and 0 bases at J, with 20 bases in the middle. DNA of the CDR3: TGTGCCAGCTCCCCGCGGGCTAGAGCTGTGTACCAAGAGACCCAGTACTTC. This sequence encodes CASSPRARAVYQETQYF.